This is a list of T cell receptor beta chains from one sample in a study of T cell repertoires in cytomegalovirus infection. Each CDR3 protein gets one entry after TCRdb re-called the reads with MiXCR. The sample has about 360,000 distinct CDR3 sequences, 15% to 20% seen once; the top ten hold 8.5% to 10%. Sequencing was performed on PBMCs. The receptors come from a human donor in good health (CMV status not recorded). Some clones in this sample may be carry-over from other donors' samples. Both conserved end residues are part of each CDR3. D genes are given only for firm matches. Size tells how often a clone was seen (once, few, many) or the class of an expanded clone, and some rows leave it out.

j_call v_call clone_size d_call cdr3_nt cdr3_aa
TRBJ1-2 TRBV6-1 NA NA TGTGCCAGCCGCACGGGGACGGACTATGGCTACACCTTC CASRTGTDYGYTF
TRBJ1-1 TRBV9 many NA TGTGCCAGCAGCGTAGTGGGAGGGCTCCAGGACACTGAAGCTTTCTTT CASSVVGGLQDTEAFF
TRBJ1-1 TRBV2 few NA TGTGCCAGCAGTGAGGAGGGTAGGACTGAAGCTTTCTTT CASSEEGRTEAFF
TRBJ2-5 TRBV7-7 many NA TGTGCCAGCAGCTTATCAGGACACACTTTAGGGACCCAGTACTTC CASSLSGHTLGTQYF
TRBJ2-7 TRBV7-2 many TRBD1 TGTGCCAGCAGCTTAGCGCCGAACAGGGGCTACGAGCAGTACTTC CASSLAPNRGYEQYF
TRBJ2-7 TRBV6-2/TRBV6-3 many TRBD2 TGTGCCAGCAGACCTAGCGGGAGAGAGGGCGAGCAGTACTTC CASRPSGREGEQYF
TRBJ2-2 TRBV7-2 many NA TGTGCCAGCAGCCCCACTACGAACACCGGGGAGCTGTTTTTT CASSPTTNTGELFF
TRBJ1-5 TRBV27 NA TRBD1 TGTGCCAGCAGTTTATCGGGACAGGGGTCCAATCAGCCCCAGCATTTT CASSLSGQGSNQPQHF
TRBJ2-7 TRBV28 few NA TGTGCCAGCAGTTTGCAGGGACCATCGTACGAGCAGTACTTC CASSLQGPSYEQYF
TRBJ2-5 TRBV7-2 many NA TGTGCCAGCAGCTTATCTCGGGGTCGGGAGACCCAGTACTTC CASSLSRGRETQYF
TRBJ1-1 TRBV12-3/TRBV12-4 few NA TGTGCCAGCAGTTGGGCCGCGGGCACTGAAGCTTTCTTT CASSWAAGTEAFF
TRBJ1-2 TRBV20-1 NA NA TGCAGTGCTAGAGGTGGGGGCCAACAGGGTTACACCTTC CSARGGGQQGYTF
TRBJ2-1 TRBV10-3 NA TRBD2 TGTGCCATCAGGATTAGCGGGAGGAGCGATGAGCAGTTCTTC CAIRISGRSDEQFF
TRBJ1-2 TRBV7-6 many NA TGTGCCAGCAGCCGGGGGGACTCTAACTATGGCTACACCTTC CASSRGDSNYGYTF
TRBJ2-7 TRBV5-1 many TRBD1 TGCGCCAGCAGCATACAGGGGGAGCTAAGCGAGCAGTACTTC CASSIQGELSEQYF
TRBJ2-2 TRBV2 few NA TGTGCCAGCAGCATACACACCGGGGAGCTGTTTTTT CASSIHTGELFF
TRBJ2-1 TRBV7-9 NA NA TGTGCCAGCAGCTTAGCATCGTCCCGGAATGAGCAGTTCTTC CASSLASSRNEQFF
TRBJ2-3 TRBV12-3/TRBV12-4 NA TRBD2 TGTGCCAGCAGTTTAGGTGGGCTAGCGGGGGTCACAGATACGCAGTATTTT CASSLGGLAGVTDTQYF
TRBJ2-3 TRBV20-1 once TRBD2 TGCAGTGCTAGTCCCGGGGCGGGAGTGACAGATACGCAGTATTTT CSASPGAGVTDTQYF
TRBJ2-1 TRBV11-2 few NA TGTGCCAGCAGCTTAGGTTTCAGCTCCTACAATGAGCAGTTCTTC CASSLGFSSYNEQFF
TRBJ2-7 TRBV7-2 many TRBD2 TGTGCCAGCAGCTTAGTGGCGACTAGCCAGGGTGCCGAGCAGTACTTC CASSLVATSQGAEQYF
TRBJ1-2 TRBV5-5 few NA TGTGCCAGCAGCTTGTCAGGGGTCGGCAACTATGGCTACACCTTC CASSLSGVGNYGYTF
TRBJ1-5 TRBV6-1 NA NA TGTGCCAGCAGTCTCCGGGCAGGCGGAACGGATCAGCCCCAGCATTTT CASSLRAGGTDQPQHF
TRBJ2-5 TRBV15 many NA TGTGCCACCAGCCCGCCCGGGGCACAGGGCGCAGAGACCCAGTACTTC CATSPPGAQGAETQYF
TRBJ2-1 TRBV7-9 many TRBD2 TGTGCCAGCAGCTCCGACAAAGGACTAGCGAGCCACCAAAATGAGCAGTTCTTC CASSSDKGLASHQNEQFF
TRBJ2-3 TRBV20-1 NA NA TGCAGTGCCAAAGGGGCGTTGATTGGAGATACGCAGTATTTT CSAKGALIGDTQYF
TRBJ2-2 TRBV20-1 NA TRBD1 TGCAGTGCTAGGACAGGGGGGGACGGGGAGCTGTTTTTT CSARTGGDGELFF
TRBJ2-3 TRBV7-2 many NA TGTGCCAGCAGCTTACTTCTAGGGGCAGATACGCAGTATTTT CASSLLLGADTQYF
TRBJ1-4 TRBV28 NA NA TGTGCCAGCAGTCGTCCGGGGGGGGGAAGTGAAAAACTGTTTTTT CASSRPGGGSEKLFF
TRBJ2-5 TRBV5-1 NA NA TGCGCCAGCAGCTTGGGCGACTCGGGGGAGACCCAGTACTTC CASSLGDSGETQYF
TRBJ2-5 TRBV20-1 NA TRBD2 TGCAGTGCCGGTTGGACTAGCAGGGAGGAGACCCAGTACTTC CSAGWTSREETQYF
TRBJ1-1 TRBV20-1 NA NA TGCAGTGCTATAAAGGACACTTCCGCTTTCTTT CSAIKDTSAFF
TRBJ2-1 TRBV2 NA NA TGTGCCAGCAGTGGACTGAACAATGAGCAGTTCTTC CASSGLNNEQFF
TRBJ1-1 TRBV6-2/TRBV6-3 few TRBD1 TGTGCCAGCAGAGCCGGGACAGGGTGGGACACTGAAGCTTTCTTT CASRAGTGWDTEAFF
TRBJ2-1 TRBV4-2 NA NA TGTGCCAGCAGCCAAGCCCAGCATGGGACCGGTGAGCAGTTCTTC CASSQAQHGTGEQFF
TRBJ1-5 TRBV6-1 many NA TGTGCCAGCAGTGAAAGAGGGCGGTTCAGCAATCAGCCCCAGCATTTT CASSERGRFSNQPQHF
TRBJ1-5 TRBV28 NA NA TGTGCCAGCAGTTTATCGTGGTCCCAGCATTTT CASSLSWSQHF
TRBJ2-6 TRBV7-9 many NA TGTGCCAGCAGCTGGGGGGCCGATCATGGGGCCAACGTCCTGACTTTC CASSWGADHGANVLTF
TRBJ2-1 TRBV20-1 few NA TGCAGTGCTAGAGATAGGACGGAGGAGCAGTTCTTC CSARDRTEEQFF
TRBJ2-7 TRBV6-5 few TRBD2 TGTGCCAGCAGGTCAGCGGGATACGAGCAGTACTTC CASRSAGYEQYF
TRBJ1-2 TRBV7-2 many NA TGTGCCAGCAGCTTAGGTCCAGAATATGGCTACACCTTC CASSLGPEYGYTF
TRBJ2-5 TRBV7-2 many NA TGTGCCAGCAGCTTCCTGCGCGGGACCCAGTACTTC CASSFLRGTQYF
TRBJ2-7 TRBV18 many NA TGTGCCAGCTCACTTAACAGGGACCACGAGCAGTACTTC CASSLNRDHEQYF
TRBJ2-4 TRBV4-3 few NA TGCGCCAGCAGCCAAGAGCAGATAGCCAAAAACATTCAGTACTTC CASSQEQIAKNIQYF
TRBJ2-3 TRBV11-2 NA NA TGTGCCAGCAGCTACACCGTAACGCAGTATTTT CASSYTVTQYF
TRBJ2-7 TRBV7-2 few NA TGTGCCAGCAGCCCCCCGGGGGACCGCTACGAGCAGTACTTC CASSPPGDRYEQYF
TRBJ2-3 TRBV19 NA NA TGTGCCAGTTCTAGACAGGAGGAACTGAGGACGCAGTATTTT CASSRQEELRTQYF
TRBJ2-2 TRBV7-2 many NA TGTGCCAGCAGCTTTACCGGGGAGCTGTTTTTT CASSFTGELFF
TRBJ2-7 TRBV2 few NA TGTGCCAGCAACTCCGGGTACGAGCAGTACTTC CASNSGYEQYF
TRBJ1-2 TRBV7-9 NA NA TGTGCCAGCAGCTTAAAAGGGGCAGGTGGCTACACCTTC CASSLKGAGGYTF
TRBJ1-1 TRBV7-2 few TRBD1 TGTGCCAGCAGCCCCCGACAGGGTAGGGTCAACACTGAAGCTTTCTTT CASSPRQGRVNTEAFF
TRBJ2-7 TRBV5-4 few NA TGTGCCAGCAGCTTGGACAGAGGCGACGAGCAGTACTTC CASSLDRGDEQYF
TRBJ2-3 TRBV6-1 many NA TGTGCCAGCAGAGATCCCCCTAGCACAGATACGCAGTATTTT CASRDPPSTDTQYF
TRBJ2-2 TRBV12-3/TRBV12-4 NA NA TGTGCCAGCAGTTTAGCTAGGGGCGGGGAGCTGTTTTTT CASSLARGGELFF